This paragraph covers one TCR beta chain sequence. No antigen is known for it. The sample holds no much larger clone one base away, and base qualities are not on file. This sample is drawn from a study of T cell repertoires in cytomegalovirus infection (dated by TCRdb to about 2019). Regarding the research as a whole: Alongside well-studied HLA-B-restricted epitopes, the peptide stimulations were aimed at recently identified HLA-C-restricted CMV epitopes, whose presentation resists viral immunomodulation. The HLA type of each donor mattered for the analysis, because public TCR beta signatures pointed to carriage of CMV infection along with the matching HLA type. General conclusions and limits of the study: The ex vivo response was dominated by HLA-C-restricted CMV-specific TCR beta clonotypes, which also provided the single most frequent clonotype in two of eight donors. Carriers of CMV infection plus the relevant HLA type were discriminated by the cumulative frequency of public TCR beta family members in the study cohort and in an independent roughly 340-donor cohort.

Explained via the paper, the treatment or condition label denotes: in vitro stimulation with specific CMV peptide epitopes to enrich CMV-specific T cells. CDR1 and CDR2 are drawn from the germline V gene: KGHSH, LQKENI. The germline ends are 12 bases apart after V is trimmed by 2 bases and J by 4 bases. CDR3 length: 15 amino acids, cysteine to phenylalanine. This entry keeps only the CDR3 DNA: 45 bases, framed from base 1. TCRdb records Illumina HiSeq 1500 as the sequencer. TCRdb redid the processing of the public reads, applying fastp at Q25 and MiXCR, and retained in-frame beta chains. Each entry is one CDR3 protein sequence, shown with its most common DNA and genes. The sample yields around 430,000 distinct CDR3 sequences; about 44% were counted once. Jointly, the top ten make up around 45% of the sample.

The sequencing here drew on cultured PBMCs, taken from culture after CMV antigen stimulation. The V and J segments used are TRBV18 and TRBJ2-4; TRBD2 could be the D gene, as 5 bases match. The sequence was obtained from a human donor in good health (CMV status not recorded). Some clones in this sample may be carry-over from other donors' samples. Read as DNA, the sequence is TGTGCCAGCTCACCAGGTCTGCCGGGGAAAAACATTCAGTACTTC. Its product reads: CASSPGLPGKNIQYF.